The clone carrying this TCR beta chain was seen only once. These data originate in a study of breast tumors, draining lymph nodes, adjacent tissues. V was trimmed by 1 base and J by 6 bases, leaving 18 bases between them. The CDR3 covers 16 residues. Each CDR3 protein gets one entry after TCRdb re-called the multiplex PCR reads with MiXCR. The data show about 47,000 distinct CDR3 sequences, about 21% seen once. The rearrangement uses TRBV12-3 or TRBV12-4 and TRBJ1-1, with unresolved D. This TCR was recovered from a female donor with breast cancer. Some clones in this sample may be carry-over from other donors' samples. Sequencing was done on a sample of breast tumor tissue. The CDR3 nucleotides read TGTGCCAGCAGTTTAGTGTCAACCATCGGAGCGCCTGAAGCTTTCTTT. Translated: CASSLVSTIGAPEAFF.